This T cell receptor beta chain was identified during a study of T cells in Graves' hyperthyroidism and ophthalmopathy (dated by TCRdb to between 2018 and 2021). The study in broad terms: Peripheral blood was sampled at the time of initial diagnosis, prior to any treatment. To identify TCR V-J signatures that set the groups apart, the researchers used a discovery cohort of about a hundred patients, made up of 40 to 45 with Graves' ophthalmopathy and about 60 with stable Graves' hyperthyroidism. Whether ophthalmopathy could be predicted prospectively was tested in an independent validation cohort made up of about 18 hyperthyroidism patients plus 17 patients who later progressed to ophthalmopathy. The roughly 91 discovery patients were randomly split 7:3 into training and test sets. Thyroid tissue and blood T-cell repertoires from about six Graves' hyperthyroidism patients were also compared in the study. After blood sampling, hyperthyroidism patients were treated with methimazole at a starting dose of 30 mg daily, and ophthalmopathy patients were treated with high-dose intravenous methylprednisolone. According to the paper, TCR Vbeta CDR3 sequencing was carried out on over 130 peripheral blood samples, which came from fewer than 50 ophthalmopathy, around 75 hyperthyroidism and roughly 17 progressor patients.

Summary of the overall study and its limitations: During validation, the model predicted progression to ophthalmopathy a median of approximately 7 months ahead of onset, with just under 71% sensitivity and almost 75% specificity. A model built on a 13 V-J signature distinguished ophthalmopathy from stable hyperthyroidism, reaching 85% to 90% sensitivity and approximately 83% specificity in cross-validation and 80%/75% in testing. Sample size was not statistically predetermined, and blinding of investigators to group allocation was not performed. Most expanded thyroid clonotypes (frequency above 0.001) were also detected in blood, a finding suggesting that blood repertoires may reflect thyroid immune responses.

Ophthalmopathy patients had moderately to severely active disease, Clinical Activity Score of at least 3, NOSPECS grade of at least 4, and duration under 3 months. Any patient with an uncontrolled infection, another autoimmune disease, pregnancy or lactation was excluded. Diagnoses were established on the basis of clinical symptoms, serum thyroxine and TRAb, thyroid ultrasound, and orbital computed tomography. PBMCs were isolated from about 10 ml of fresh peripheral blood by Ficoll-Paque density gradient centrifugation. Total RNA was extracted using Trizol reagent, and RNA quality was assessed on an Agilent 2100 Bioanalyzer. This clonotype was seen ten or more times. What antigen it recognizes has not been identified. This may stem from a read error, because a much larger clone lies one nucleotide away. Without the conserved terminal phenylalanine or tryptophan, this CDR3 likely stems from a read error.

TCR beta CDR3 regions were amplified from RNA transcripts. The first round of RT-PCR for the TCR CDR3 was performed with the HTBI primer set and the Qiagen OneStep RT-PCR kit. The libraries were constructed in a second round of multiplex PCR and then size-selected and purified. The libraries were sequenced on an Illumina HiSeq2000 using paired-end 100 bp reads. In the original analysis: Raw data were processed with SOAPnuke, discarding reads with adapters, uncalled bases, mean Phred below 15, or no exact constant-primer or identifier match. COPE v1.2.5 was used to merge high-quality paired reads, and clonotypes were defined as unique nucleotide sequences. Clonotypes were aligned to IMGT TRBV, TRBD and TRBJ reference segments using MiTCR v1.1. Analysis was restricted to V-J combinations with a frequency above 0.0001, which covered 99.2% of repertoires. The TCS score was defined as the ratio of F50 (clonal expansion) to E x V (chaos), calculated using BLOSUM62-based TCRdist between CDR3 peptides within each V-J. Welch's t-statistics and random forest reduced several hundred V-J features to about 13, which were used in a naive Bayes classifier (R e1071). TCRdb redid the processing of the public reads, applying fastp at Q25 and MiXCR, and retained in-frame beta chains. Each entry is one CDR3 protein sequence, shown with its most common DNA and genes. For this entry, the V and J calls and clone size follow TCRdb and not the study's own pipeline. The sample table contains fewer than 550,000 distinct CDR3 sequences; only one count was recorded for approximately 25% of them. Approximately 10% of the sample is held by the ten biggest clonotypes.

V sheds 4 bases and J sheds 0 bases, leaving 15 bases between their ends. The CDR3 extends over 16 residues, inclusive of both ends. The only DNA kept is the CDR3, 48 bases in frame from the first base. The chain is made from TRBV12-3 or TRBV12-4 and TRBJ1-1; tentative D gene TRBD1, with 6 bases matching. Sequencing was carried out using blood. The sequence was collected from a woman aged 30 to 39 with Graves' ophthalmopathy. This receptor has the CDR3 CASSSVRGRMNTEAFC. The nucleotide sequence reads as follows: TGTGCCAGCAGTTCCGTCAGGGGCCGCATGAACACTGAAGCTTTCTGT.